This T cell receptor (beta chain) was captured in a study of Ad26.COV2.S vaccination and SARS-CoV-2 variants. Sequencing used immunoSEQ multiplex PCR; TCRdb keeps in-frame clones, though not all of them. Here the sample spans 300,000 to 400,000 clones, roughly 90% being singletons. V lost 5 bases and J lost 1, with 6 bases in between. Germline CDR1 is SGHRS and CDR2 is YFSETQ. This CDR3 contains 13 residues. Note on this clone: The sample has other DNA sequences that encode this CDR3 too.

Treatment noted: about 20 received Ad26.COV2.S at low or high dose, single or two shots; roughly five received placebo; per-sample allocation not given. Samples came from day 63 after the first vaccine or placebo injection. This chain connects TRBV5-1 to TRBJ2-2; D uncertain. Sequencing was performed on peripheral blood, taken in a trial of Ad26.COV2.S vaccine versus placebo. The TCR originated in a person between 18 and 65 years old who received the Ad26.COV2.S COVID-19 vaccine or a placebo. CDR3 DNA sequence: TGCGCCAGCAGTTCAGGGAACACCGGGGAGCTGTTTTTT. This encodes CASSSGNTGELFF.